A single sample gave rise to the 23 T cell receptor beta chains below, sequenced in a study of CD8+ T cells in alopecia areata. The pooled cutaneous lymph node cells were sorted using several markers (CD4, CD8alpha, NKG2D, NKG2ACE and others). Sequencing used cDNA as its template, made by extracting RNA and reverse transcribing it. Clones were read by immunoSEQ multiplex PCR, and TCRdb kept only the in-frame ones, dropping some. The sample was found to contain over 250,000 clones, and every one recurs. The specimen sequenced was CD4+ T cells sorted from a lymph node. These TCRs come from a C3H/HeJ mouse with alopecia areata. The mouse strain carries the MHC haplotype H2-k.

Of note for this clone: Genes here carry mouse names. The read is 4 residues too short to cover the CDR3 end, so that end is filled in from the germline J gene. V gene TRBV13-3 combines with J gene TRBJ2-7; D uncertain. The V end lost 4 bases, the J end lost 0 bases, and 11 bases lay between the germline ends. Germline CDR1 is NNHDY and CDR2 is SYVADS. This CDR3 is 14 amino acids long. The sequenced part of the CDR3 DNA is TGTGCCAGCAGTCCGACACCGAGCTCCTAT. This encodes CASSPTPSSY. The entire CDR3 is CASSPTPSSYEQYF.

As to this clone: Genes and germline are mouse. The read finishes 4 residues shy of the CDR3 end, and the germline J gene is used to complete it. The chain recombines TRBV19 with TRBJ2-7; D not resolved. The CDR3 sequence is 12 residues long. Germline V CDR1 and CDR2: FNHDT, SITEND (reference sequence). CDR3 bases read: TGTGCCAGCAGTATGCAGGAATAT. Translated: CASSMQEY. The whole CDR3 sequence is CASSMQEYEQYF.

Note on this clone: Genes and germline come from the mouse. Read sequence stops 4 residues before the CDR3 end, and the germline J gene provides the missing end. V gene TRBV13-1 combines with J gene TRBJ2-5; 7 bases fit TRBD1. This CDR3 is 13 amino acids long. Looked up from germline, CDR1 is NSHNY and CDR2 is SYGAGN. The CDR3 loop is CASSLQGRDTQYF. Partial CDR3 DNA: TGTGCCAGCAGTCTACAGGGGCGGGAC.

As for this clone: The gene symbols are mouse symbols. The CDR3 end falls 4 residues outside the read, so it is completed with the germline J gene. The rearrangement uses TRBV13-2 and TRBJ2-2; 8 nucleotides line up with TRBD2. Looked up from germline, CDR1 is NNHNN and CDR2 is SYGAGS (reference sequence). Germline trimming cut 4 bases from V and 1 base from J; bases unmatched to any gene: 0. The CDR3 loop spans 14 amino acids. Incomplete CDR3 DNA: TGTGCCAGCGGTCTGGGGGGAAACACCGGG. It encodes CASGLGGNTG. The CDR3 in its entirety is CASGLGGNTGQLYF.

This clone was recorded a few times. Gene and germline names: mouse. Read data end 4 residues before the CDR3 end; the end is taken from the germline J gene. Other DNA sequences in the same sample also yield this CDR3. The rearrangement links TRBV13-1 to TRBJ2-1, with TRBD1 as a possible D gene (6 bases). With 2 bases removed from V and 1 base from J, the gap between germline ends came to 7 bases. In germline, CDR1 is NSHNY, CDR2 SYGAGN. The CDR3 has 14 residues. CDR3 in amino acids: CASSDGTNYAEQFF. Incomplete CDR3 DNA: TGTGCCAGCAGTGACGGGACAAACTATGCT.

With respect to this clone: The gene symbols are mouse symbols. Coverage ceases 4 residues before the CDR3 finishes, and the germline J gene fills in the end. Within the sample, other DNA sequences also encode this same CDR3. The genes are TRBV31 and TRBJ1-2; 9 bases agree with TRBD1. The CDR3 is made up of 15 amino acids. V was clipped by 0 bases and J by 0 bases; unmatched bases: 2. CDR1 is GKSSPN and CDR2 is SITVG in the germline V gene. The chain's CDR3 is CAWSLDRGANSDYTF. Incomplete CDR3 DNA: TGTGCCTGGAGTCTCGACAGGGGGGCAAACTCC.

This clone was seen more than once but under ten times. Gene names denote mouse genes. The read finishes 4 residues shy of the CDR3 end, and the germline J gene is used to complete it. The genes are TRBV13-1 and TRBJ2-3; 8 bases agree with TRBD1. In germline, CDR1 is NSHNY, CDR2 SYGAGN. Trimming took 1 base from V and 2 from J; bases not matched to a gene: 3. This CDR3 region has 15 residues. Partial CDR3 DNA: TGTGCCAGCAGTGATACAGGGGGGAATGCAGAA. This encodes CASSDTGGNAE. The CDR3 reads in full as CASSDTGGNAETLYF.

On this clone itself: These gene names are mouse names. CDR3 in amino acids: CASSISRGGSPLYF. CDR3 bases read: TGTGCCAGCAGTATAAGCAGGGGAGGTTCGCCC. The chain carries TRBV19 and TRBJ1-6, with TRBD1 as a possible D gene (6 bases). Read sequence stops 3 residues before the CDR3 end, and the germline J gene provides the missing end. TRBJ1-6 is designated an ORF whose function remains uncertain. This CDR3 has 14 amino acids. V was clipped by 1 base and J by 9 bases, with 11 bases between them. Per the germline V gene, CDR1 is FNHDT and CDR2 is SITEND (reference sequence).

As concerns this clone: Mouse names are used for the genes. The read ends 4 residues before the CDR3 terminus; that terminus is restored from the germline J gene. The rearrangement links TRBV3 to TRBJ2-5; 10 bases align to TRBD1. Germline V gives CDR1 SNHLY, CDR2 FYNGKV (reference sequence). This CDR3 is built from 15 residues. The CDR3: CASRRDRGGEDTQYF. CDR3 DNA (partial): TGTGCCAGCAGGAGGGACAGGGGAGGGGAAGAC. Together with reference TRBV3 and TRBJ2-5, the CDR3 gives the full variable domain: GPKVLQIPSHQIIDMGQMVTLNCDPVSNHLYFYWYKQILGQQMEFLVNFYNGKVMEKSKLFKDQFSVERPDGSYFTLKIQPTALEDSAVYFCASRRDRGGEDTQYFGPGTRLLVL.

A note on this clone: These gene names are mouse names. From the germline J gene comes the end of the CDR3, since the read stops 4 residues before it. The chain links TRBV19 to TRBJ2-3; 9 bases map to TRBD2. This CDR3 comprises 17 residues. V lost 2 bases and J lost 1; bases outside the gene matches: 8. Germline loops: CDR1 FNHDT, CDR2 SITEND (reference sequence). CDR3 in amino acids: CASSILPGGGGAETLYF. The CDR3 bases that were read are TGTGCCAGCAGTATCCTCCCTGGGGGGGGTGGTGCAGAA.

The sample holds many counts of this clone. Genes and germline are mouse. The sequenced fragment ends 4 residues before the CDR3 boundary, so the rest is inferred from the germline J gene. The chain has TRBV12-1 and TRBJ1-2; D uncertain. Germline-derived CDR1 and CDR2 are SGHSN and HYEKVE. The CDR3 consists of 13 residues. V shed 4 bases and J shed 0 bases, with 8 bases lying between them. CDR3 sequence reads: CASSETTNSDYTF. The sequenced part of the CDR3 DNA is TGTGCCAGCTCCGAGACAACAAACTCC.

For this clone: These gene names are mouse names. The read is 4 residues too short to cover the CDR3 end, so that end is filled in from the germline J gene. The chain uses TRBV19 and TRBJ2-2; weak D call: TRBD1 (6 bases). This CDR3 has 16 residues. The V end lost 1 base, the J end lost 0 bases, and 10 bases lay between the germline ends. The germline CDR1 and CDR2 sequences are FNHDT and SITEND (reference sequence). The CDR3 DNA, read in part, is TGTGCCAGCAGTATAAACACAGGGTCAAACACCGGG. Translating gives CASSINTGSNTG. The whole CDR3 reads CASSINTGSNTGQLYF.

This clone showed up just a few times. All gene names here are mouse names. The CDR3 sequence: CAWSSLGGAETLYF. CDR3 DNA (partial): TGTGCCTGGAGTAGTCTGGGGGGAGCAGAA. The V gene is TRBV31, the J gene TRBJ2-3; 8 bases agree with TRBD2. The read finishes 4 residues shy of the CDR3 end, and the germline J gene is used to complete it. With V trimmed by 2 bases and J by 3 bases, 4 bases remained unmatched. This CDR3 contains 14 residues. Per germline, CDR1 GKSSPN and CDR2 SITVG.

Turning to this clone: Mouse germline and gene names are used. The read terminates 4 residues ahead of where the CDR3 ends, so the germline J gene completes it. The chain links TRBV5 to TRBJ2-7; D not certain. CDR3 length equals 15 residues. Germline-derived CDR1 and CDR2 are LGHNA and YNLKQL (reference sequence). The ends were cut back, 0 bases at V and 0 bases at J, with 9 bases in the middle. Partial CDR3 DNA: TGTGCCAGCAGCCAAGATGGCAGGAGCTCCTAT. It encodes CASSQDGRSSY. In full, the CDR3 reads CASSQDGRSSYEQYF.

This clone has just a few counts. Mouse germline and gene names are used. Coverage ceases 4 residues before the CDR3 finishes, and the germline J gene fills in the end. The sample holds other DNA sequences that translate to the same CDR3. The chain uses TRBV31 and TRBJ2-7; 12 bases are shared with TRBD2. The CDR3 runs to 14 residues. Germline loops: CDR1 GKSSPN, CDR2 SITVG. V was clipped by 1 base and J by 3 bases; unmatched bases: 1. The CDR3 loop reads CAWSRDWGDYEQYF. The CDR3 bases that were read are TGTGCCTGGAGTCGGGACTGGGGGGACTAT.

This clone was found a few times. Gene names follow the mouse nomenclature. From the germline J gene comes the end of the CDR3, since the read stops 4 residues before it. The rearrangement joins TRBV19 to TRBJ2-2; D is possibly TRBD1 (5 bases). CDR1 FNHDT and CDR2 SITEND come from the germline V gene (reference sequence). V lost 2 bases and J lost 4, with 12 bases in between. The CDR3 loop spans 15 amino acids. CDR3 DNA (partial): TGTGCCAGCAGTATGACCAGGGAGGGCACCGGG. As protein: CASSMTREGTG. The whole CDR3 protein reads CASSMTREGTGQLYF.

In its sample, this clone was seen a few times. Gene names follow the mouse nomenclature. The read terminates 4 residues ahead of where the CDR3 ends, so the germline J gene completes it. The chain carries TRBV1 and TRBJ1-1; TRBD1 aligns across 8 bases. The CDR3 extends over 15 amino acids. The germline V gene encodes CDR1 NSQYPW and CDR2 LRSPGD (reference sequence). V was clipped by 4 bases and J by 1 base; unmatched bases: 5. CDR3 in amino acids: CTCSGQGARNTEVFF. Incomplete CDR3 DNA: TGCACCTGCAGTGGCCAGGGGGCGCGAAACACA.

On this clone itself: The gene names here belong to mouse. Read coverage stops 4 residues before the CDR3 terminus; the germline J gene supplies the remainder. The J gene is TRBJ2-1, the V gene TRBV13-1; 9 bases are a match to TRBD2. The J segment lost 3 bases and the V segment lost 4 bases, leaving 5 bases of the junction unmatched. Looked up from germline, CDR1 is NSHNY and CDR2 is SYGAGN. This CDR3 has 15 amino acids. The DNA read from the CDR3 is TGTGCCAGCAGTCAGACTGGGGGCCTCTATGCT. Translating it yields CASSQTGGLYA. The whole CDR3 protein is CASSQTGGLYAEQFF.

This clone was found a few times. Genes and germline are mouse. The read comes to an end 4 residues before the CDR3 does, leaving the germline J gene to fill in the end. V and J are TRBV13-2 and TRBJ2-5; 14 bases line up with TRBD2. The germline V gene encodes CDR1 NNHNN and CDR2 SYGAGS (reference sequence). This CDR3 is 16 amino acids long. CDR3 amino acids: CASGPGTGGAGDTQYF. The DNA read from the CDR3 is TGTGCCAGCGGCCCCGGGACTGGGGGGGCCGGGGAC.

In its sample, this clone was seen a few times. The genes and germline here are from mouse. The read terminates 4 residues ahead of where the CDR3 ends, so the germline J gene completes it. This rearrangement joins TRBV13-2 to TRBJ2-2; 12 bases align to TRBD2. Germline CDR1 is NNHNN and CDR2 is SYGAGS (reference sequence). Germline trimming cut 3 bases from V and 6 bases from J; bases unmatched to any gene: 3. This CDR3 contains 15 residues. The part of the CDR3 DNA that was read is TGTGCCAGCGGTGGCGACTGGGGGGGCGCCGGG. It codes for CASGGDWGGAG. The whole CDR3 sequence is CASGGDWGGAGQLYF.

This clone was counted between two and nine times. Mouse gene names apply. The observed sequence ends 4 residues before the CDR3 terminus, with the missing tail filled in from the germline J gene. The sample contains more than one DNA sequence encoding this CDR3. The V and J genes are TRBV31 and TRBJ2-2; perhaps TRBD1 as D (6 bases). V shed 0 bases and J shed 3 bases, with 8 bases lying between them. The germline gives CDR1 GKSSPN, CDR2 SITVG. CDR3 size: 14 residues. CDR3 residues: CAWSLGGYTGQLYF. The sequenced CDR3 bases are TGTGCCTGGAGTCTAGGGGGTTACACCGGG.

About this clone: Any gene name here is a mouse gene name. The CDR3 end is not reached by the read, which stops 4 residues before it; the germline J gene fills it in. The sample contains more than one DNA sequence encoding this CDR3. This chain uses TRBV19 with TRBJ2-5, with D uncertain. Germline V lookup: CDR1 FNHDT, CDR2 SITEND (reference sequence). The CDR3 runs to 11 residues. The CDR3 region is CASSRGDTQYF. CDR3 DNA (partial): TGTGCCAGCAGCCGAGGAGAC. The full variable domain, with the rest looked up from reference TRBV19 and TRBJ2-5, is GGIITQTPKFLIGQEGQKLTLKCQQNFNHDTMYWYRQDSGKGLRLIYYSITENDLQKGDLSEGYDASREKKSSFSLTVTSAQKNEMAVFLCASSRGDTQYFGPGTRLLVL.

As concerns this clone: Gene names and germline match the mouse. The read is 4 residues too short to cover the CDR3 end, so that end is filled in from the germline J gene. The sample contains more than one DNA sequence encoding this CDR3. This chain joins TRBV1 and TRBJ2-7; D uncertain. This CDR3 is 13 amino acids long. V was shortened by 5 bases and J by 0 bases, with 8 bases between the two germline ends. The germline gives CDR1 NSQYPW, CDR2 LRSPGD (reference sequence). CDR3 DNA (partial): TGCACCTGCAGTCCAGGAAGCTCCTAT. This translates into CTCSPGSSY. The full CDR3 reads CTCSPGSSYEQYF.